These 31 T cell receptor beta chains were sequenced from one sample in a study of shared clonotypes between healthy human individuals. Some clones are missing from TCRdb's copy, which holds only in-frame ones; the method was immunoSEQ multiplex PCR. The profile shows some 500,000 clones, 90% to 96% of them singletons. Sequenced: naive CD4+ T cells sorted from blood. The sample's subset: CD45RA+ positively selected. The receptors here all came from a woman between 25 and 40 years old in good health.

The chain carries TRBV2 and TRBJ2-1; 8 nucleotides line up with TRBD1. The CDR3 spans 18 residues. The germline CDR1 and CDR2 sequences are SNHLY and FYNNEI. V lost 5 bases to trimming and J lost 5 bases; unmatched junction nucleotides: 17. The CDR3 reads CASSIPRRAGQEDNEQFF. In nucleotides, the CDR3 is TGTGCCAGCAGTATCCCCCGCAGGGCGGGACAGGAAGACAATGAGCAGTTCTTC.

This chain links TRBV6-6 with TRBJ1-1; D may be TRBD1 (6 bases). The V gene's germline CDR1 is MNHNY and CDR2 SVGAGI (reference sequence). CDR3 length equals 14 residues. Deletions cut 6 bases from V and 1 base from J, with 12 bases between. The CDR3 coding sequence is TGTGCCAGCAGACCGGGACATTCGAACACTGAAGCTTTCTTT. Translation: CASRPGHSNTEAFF.

The V and J genes are TRBV6-1 and TRBJ2-4; D call uncertain. Trimming removed 7 bases from V and 0 bases from J, with 10 bases in between. Germline V gene sequence: CDR1 MNHNS, CDR2 SASEGT. This CDR3 contains 14 residues. The CDR3 spells CASTKGRAKNIQYF. The CDR3 DNA is TGTGCCAGCACAAAGGGCAGAGCCAAAAACATTCAGTACTTC.

The chain links TRBV5-1 to TRBJ2-7, with 9 nucleotides matching TRBD2. Losses at the gene ends were 4 bases for V and 5 bases for J; bases not matched to a gene: 13. CDR1 SGHRS and CDR2 YFSETQ come from the germline V gene. The CDR3 length is 16 residues. In nucleotides, the CDR3 is TGCGCCAGCAGCCCCCAGGGCCGGCTAGCGGGACACGAGCAGTACTTC. Its protein is CASSPQGRLAGHEQYF.

The chain couples TRBV7-2 to TRBJ1-1; maybe TRBD1 (5 bases). This CDR3 has 15 residues. CDR1 and CDR2 from the germline V gene are SGHTA and FQGNSA. Between the trimmed V and J ends, which lost 5 bases and 0 bases, there was a span of 13 bases. CDR3 DNA sequence: TGTGCCAGCAGCGGACCAGGGAGGCTGAACACTGAAGCTTTCTTT. Its protein is CASSGPGRLNTEAFF.

V usage is TRBV5-1 and J usage is TRBJ2-3; 8 bases line up with TRBD1. The J segment lost 2 bases and the V segment lost 4 bases, leaving 3 bases of the junction unmatched. This CDR3 contains 14 residues. In germline, CDR1 is SGHRS, CDR2 YFSETQ. The CDR3 region is CASSTGQDTDTQYF. DNA for the CDR3: TGCGCCAGCAGCACGGGACAGGACACAGATACGCAGTATTTT.

CDR3 sequence reads: CASSQEPGANVLTF. CDR3 in DNA: TGCGCCAGCAGCCAAGAGCCTGGGGCCAACGTCCTGACTTTC. This chain links TRBV4-1 with TRBJ2-6, with D uncertain. CDR1 and CDR2 from the germline V gene are MGHRA and YSYEKL. The V end lost 0 bases, the J end lost 2 bases, and 2 bases lay between the germline ends. This CDR3 comprises 14 residues.

This chain joins TRBV15 and TRBJ1-3; D is unclear. Between the trimmed V and J ends, which lost 0 bases and 2 bases, there was a span of 5 bases. The CDR3 length is 14 residues. CDR1 and CDR2 from the germline V gene are LNHNV and YYDKDF (reference sequence). In DNA, the CDR3 is TGTGCCACCAGCAGAGACTCAGCTGGAAACACCATATATTTT. Translation gives CATSRDSAGNTIYF.

This clone was recorded once. V usage is TRBV6-1 and J usage is TRBJ1-1; D may be TRBD1 (5 bases). This CDR3 has 13 amino acids. V dropped 7 bases and J dropped 4 bases, with 13 bases sitting between them. From germline, CDR1 is MNHNS and CDR2 SASEGT. CDR3: CASNPDILTEAFF. The CDR3 DNA follows: TGTGCCAGCAACCCGGACATTCTCACTGAAGCTTTCTTT.

The chain links TRBV7-9 to TRBJ2-2; possibly TRBD1 for D (7 bases). The germline V gene has CDR1 SEHNR and CDR2 FQNEAQ (reference sequence). The CDR3 loop spans 18 amino acids. The ends were cut back, 2 bases at V and 6 bases at J, with 22 bases in the middle. For the CDR3, the DNA is TGTGCCAGCAGCTTAATCGGTATGGCAGGGGGGCTGCCCGGGGAGCTGTTTTTT. Amino acids: CASSLIGMAGGLPGELFF.

The chain recombines TRBV5-1 with TRBJ2-6; TRBD1 might be the D (5 bases). Trimming left V 0 bases short and J 0 bases short, with 13 bases between. CDR1 SGHRS and CDR2 YFSETQ come from the germline V gene. The CDR3 runs to 18 residues. The chain's CDR3 is CASSLGGVRFSGANVLTF. The CDR3 coding sequence is TGCGCCAGCAGCTTGGGGGGCGTACGATTCTCTGGGGCCAACGTCCTGACTTTC.

In DNA form, the CDR3 reads TGTGCCATCAGTTCCGACAAAAACTATGGCTACACCTTC. This encodes CAISSDKNYGYTF. The chain employs TRBV10-3 and TRBJ1-2; D unresolved. The V end lost 5 bases, the J end lost 2 bases, and 9 bases lay between the germline ends. Germline V CDR1 and CDR2: ENHRY, SYGVKD. This CDR3 contains 13 residues.

The chain is built from TRBV19 and TRBJ2-1, with TRBD1 matching over 11 bases. The CDR3 runs to 15 residues. Germline-derived CDR1 and CDR2 are LNHDA and SQIVND (reference sequence). J was trimmed by 2 bases and V by 7 bases; bases with no gene match: 4. The CDR3, as DNA: TGTGCCAGTACCTCGGGACAGGGGGCCTACAATGAGCAGTTCTTC. Translated: CASTSGQGAYNEQFF.

The chain carries TRBV4-1 and TRBJ2-1; 10 nucleotides match TRBD2. V lost 1 base and J lost 0; bases outside the gene matches: 3. The CDR3 runs to 17 residues. Germline V gene data show CDR1 as MGHRA and CDR2 as YSYEKL. In DNA form, the CDR3 reads TGCGCCAGCAGCCAAGTACAGCGGGGGGGCTCCTACAATGAGCAGTTCTTC. Residues: CASSQVQRGGSYNEQFF.

The chain has TRBV28 and TRBJ1-1, with a possible D match to TRBD1 (5 bases). From germline, CDR1 is MDHEN and CDR2 SYDVKM. V gave up 2 bases and J gave up 10 bases, with 17 bases separating them. The CDR3 covers 14 residues. Written as DNA, the CDR3 is TGTGCCAGCAGTTTACCCTCCTCTGGGGGTAGAGCTTTCTTT. This codes for CASSLPSSGGRAFF.

To note about this clone: Other DNA sequences in this sample translate to the same CDR3. The rearrangement uses TRBV7-8 and TRBJ2-7; 8 bases line up with TRBD1. This CDR3 is built from 16 residues. The germline gives CDR1 SGHVS, CDR2 FQNEAQ. The V gene end was trimmed by 5 bases and the J gene end by 2 bases; junction bases not matched to a gene: 11. DNA of the CDR3: TGTGCCAGCAGCAGCTACCGGGACAGGCGAACCTACGAGCAGTACTTC. It yields the protein CASSSYRDRRTYEQYF.

The rearrangement uses TRBV5-1 and TRBJ2-3; possible D gene TRBD2, 5 bases. CDR1 is SGHRS, CDR2 YFSETQ, per germline. This CDR3 region has 15 residues. The ends were cut back, 7 bases at V and 0 bases at J, with 15 bases in the middle. CDR3 residues: CASSRTLTSTDTQYF. The CDR3 region has the DNA TGCGCCAGCTCCAGGACTCTCACAAGCACAGATACGCAGTATTTT.

The chain employs TRBV6-1 and TRBJ1-4, with TRBD1 identical over 9 bases. The CDR3 is made up of 19 amino acids. Germline-derived CDR1 and CDR2 are MNHNS and SASEGT. The junction had 12 bases not matched to a gene; V was cut back by 4 bases and J by 0 bases. Here the CDR3 DNA reads TGTGCCAGCAGTGCGCGTTCGGGACAGGGTTCCCCAACTAATGAAAAACTGTTTTTT. This encodes CASSARSGQGSPTNEKLFF.

This chain joins TRBV7-2 and TRBJ1-5; the match to TRBD1 covers 7 bases. V shed 6 bases, J shed 4 bases, and the junction held 18 bases outside the gene matches. The CDR3 loop spans 18 amino acids. Germline V gives CDR1 SGHTA, CDR2 FQGNSA. The DNA for the CDR3 is TGTGCCAGCAGTCCCCAAGCGGGGGTAGGGGGCCTAAATCAGCCCCAGCATTTT. It codes for CASSPQAGVGGLNQPQHF.

The chain joins TRBV5-1 to TRBJ2-7; tentative D call: TRBD2 (6 bases). Trimming shortened V by 0 bases and J by 6 bases, and 16 bases separated the two germline ends. The CDR3 runs 15 residues. CDR1 and CDR2 from the germline V gene are SGHRS and YFSETQ. DNA of the CDR3: TGCGCCAGCAGCTTGGGATCTCAGGGAGGAAGCGAGCAGTACTTC. Its translation is CASSLGSQGGSEQYF.

The chain recombines TRBV5-6 with TRBJ2-6; 8 bases are a match to TRBD1. The junction had 8 bases not matched to a gene; V was cut back by 0 bases and J by 3 bases. Germline V CDR1 and CDR2: SGHDT, YYEEEE. The CDR3 totals 18 residues. CDR3 nucleotides: TGTGCCAGCAGCTTGGTTGGCAGGGGGCGCTTTGGGGCCAACGTCCTGACTTTC. Its translation: CASSLVGRGRFGANVLTF.

The V call is TRBV5-4, the J call TRBJ2-7, with D tentatively TRBD2 (6 bases). The CDR3 has 14 residues. Germline CDR1 and CDR2: SGHNT and YYREEE (reference sequence). V lost 3 bases and J lost 3, with 13 bases in between. Here the CDR3 reads CASSSGLPVYEQYF. CDR3 DNA sequence: TGTGCCAGCAGCTCGGGACTCCCTGTCTACGAGCAGTACTTC.

V gene TRBV28 combines with J gene TRBJ1-4, with a possible D match to TRBD1 (6 bases). V shed 4 bases and J shed 0 bases, with 21 bases lying between them. The CDR3 covers 19 residues. CDR1 MDHEN and CDR2 SYDVKM come from the germline V gene. DNA of the CDR3: TGTGCCAGCAGTTCCACCCCCTCCGGGGGCGAGGCAACTAATGAAAAACTGTTTTTT. Translated, it gives CASSSTPSGGEATNEKLFF.

Concerning this clone: Other DNA sequences in this sample translate to the same CDR3. The rearrangement links TRBV27 to TRBJ1-1, with D perhaps TRBD1 (5 bases). This CDR3 comprises 13 residues. CDR1 and CDR2 (germline): MNHEY, SMNVEV (reference sequence). V was shortened by 0 bases and J by 5 bases, with 7 bases between the two germline ends. As DNA, the CDR3 is TGTGCCAGCAGTTTATCAGCAGGGACTGAAGCTTTCTTT. Protein: CASSLSAGTEAFF.

The DNA of the CDR3 is TGCGCCAGCAGTTCCAGACAGGGCTACAATGAGCAGTTCTTC. Translating it yields CASSSRQGYNEQFF. The chain has TRBV5-1 and TRBJ2-1; 7 positions agree with TRBD1. Germline CDR1 is SGHRS and CDR2 is YFSETQ. V dropped 5 bases and J dropped 3; count of bases not matched to a gene: 5. The CDR3 is 14 residues long. Drawing the rest from reference TRBV5-1 and TRBJ2-1, the complete variable domain is KAGVTQTPRYLIKTRGQQVTLSCSPISGHRSVSWYQQTPGQGLQFLFEYFSETQRNKGNFPGRFSGRQFSNSRSEMNVSTLELGDSALYLCASSSRQGYNEQFFGPGTRLTVL.

This sequence joins TRBV19 and TRBJ2-1, with 10 nucleotides matching TRBD2. The CDR3 loop spans 15 amino acids. Germline assignment: CDR1 LNHDA and CDR2 SQIVND (reference sequence). V was pared by 2 bases and J by 3 bases, with 1 base of the junction left unmatched. The DNA of the CDR3 is TGTGCCAGTAGTATAACTAGCGGGAACTACAATGAGCAGTTCTTC. Translating gives CASSITSGNYNEQFF.

The chain is built from TRBV9 and TRBJ2-5; 13 nucleotides align to TRBD2. This CDR3 has 16 residues. V shed 0 bases, J shed 2 bases, and the junction held 1 base outside the gene matches. Germline V CDR1 and CDR2: SGDLS, YYNGEE. CDR3 amino acids: CASSVGGLAGQETQYF. CDR3 bases: TGTGCCAGCAGCGTAGGGGGACTAGCGGGACAAGAGACCCAGTACTTC.

The table lists this clone with a count of one. This chain links TRBV4-2 with TRBJ2-5, with TRBD2 matching 7 bases. The CDR3 has 16 residues. The junction had 8 bases not matched to a gene; V was cut back by 4 bases and J by 0 bases. CDR1 and CDR2 (germline): LGHNA, YNFKEQ. The CDR3 DNA follows: TGTGCCAGCAGCCCGAGGGCTAGCGGATACCAAGAGACCCAGTACTTC. Its translation: CASSPRASGYQETQYF.

The rearrangement joins TRBV6-5 to TRBJ1-2; no reliable D call. Trimming stripped 7 bases from V and 4 bases from J, with 16 bases between. The CDR3 length is 14 residues. CDR1 MNHEY and CDR2 SVGAGI come from the germline V gene. CDR3 sequence: CASTRSDGPYGYTF. For the CDR3, the DNA is TGTGCCAGCACCCGCTCGGACGGGCCCTATGGCTACACCTTC.

The V gene is TRBV28, the J gene TRBJ1-2; a possible D gene is TRBD1 (6 bases). The CDR3 is 16 residues long. With 3 bases removed from V and 2 bases from J, the gap between germline ends came to 16 bases. The germline V gene encodes CDR1 MDHEN and CDR2 SYDVKM. The CDR3 DNA reads TGTGCCAGCAGTTTTCCGCCGGGGGCGGGGAACTATGGCTACACCTTC. Its translation: CASSFPPGAGNYGYTF.

The rearrangement links TRBV11-1 to TRBJ1-1; perhaps TRBD1 as D (6 bases). Deletions cut 6 bases from V and 3 bases from J, with 11 bases between. CDR1 and CDR2 (germline): SGHAT, FQDESV (reference sequence). This CDR3 spans 13 amino acids. The CDR3 sequence is CASRRTVYTEAFF. The CDR3 coding sequence is TGTGCCAGCAGACGGACAGTGTACACTGAAGCTTTCTTT.